This paragraph reports one T cell receptor (beta chain). The data were obtained in a study of blood T cell repertoires in COVID-19. For the study at large: Italy, Spain and the United States were the sources of the convalescent and acute COVID-19 samples. Sample material is recorded as cDNA or gDNA derived from T cells, B-cell-depleted T cells, or PBMCs.

Original methodology: Estimated nucleated cell counts came from reference gene primer amplification. Only in-frame clones appear in the TCRdb table, and some are missing; sequencing was by immunoSEQ multiplex PCR. D and trimming come from the DNA, and the V and J calls and clone size come from that table. The table lists under 35,000 clones, 80% of them singletons. The origin of this receptor is an older man with acute or convalescent COVID-19. Sequenced material: peripheral blood.

The CDR3 DNA reads TGTGCCTGGACCAGACAGGGCCAACAGCCCCAGCATTTT. It specifies CAWTRQGQQPQHF. The rearrangement joins TRBV30 to TRBJ1-5, with 7 bases matching TRBD1. CDR3 length equals 13 residues. V lost 4 bases to trimming and J lost 7 bases; unmatched junction nucleotides: 7. Germline V gene data show CDR1 as GTSNPN and CDR2 as SVGIG (reference sequence).